This T cell receptor beta chain stems from a study of cytomegalovirus exposure and HLA in healthy donors. Study-level points and caveats: Upon later analysis, HLA-associated TCR beta chains proved more clonally expanded than other, equally common chains. It was taken for granted in presence/absence analyses that sequencing depth across donors was roughly uniform. Relative to the approximately 670-donor mean, N-insertions were reportedly fewer in an Asian-associated ancestry cluster in a later analysis.

A note on this clone: Its antigen is not known.

This CDR3 is built from 13 residues. V lost 8 bases and J 4 bases, leaving 16 bases between the germline ends. CDR1 and CDR2 from the germline V gene are GTSNPN and SVGIG (reference sequence). The PCR was carried out with 60 Vbeta primers and 13 Jbeta primers. The data were produced by immunoSEQ multiplex PCR, yet TCRdb's version contains in-frame clones alone and is incomplete. The sample holds fewer than 200,000 clones, roughly 80% seen once. The J gene is TRBJ2-3, the V gene TRBV30; a possible D gene is TRBD2 (5 bases). The source of this sequence is a female donor in good health and CMV-seronegative. The specimen was PBMCs. The DNA for the CDR3 is TGTGCCCGGCAAGAACGGGGTTCAGATACGCAGTATTTT. Translation gives CARQERGSDTQYF.